The 19 T cell receptor beta chains reported below all come from one sample, sequenced in a study of T cells in pancreatic ductal adenocarcinoma. TCRdb keeps only in-frame clones here, not all; method: immunoSEQ multiplex PCR. The sample has 85,000 to 120,000 clones; about 95% are singletons. No neoadjuvant therapy was given to the selected pancreatic ductal adenocarcinoma patients before their surgery. The sample taken for sequencing was PBMCs. Source of these receptors: a human donor with pancreatic ductal adenocarcinoma.

This chain connects TRBV6-4 to TRBJ2-6, with D unresolved. The CDR3 is 12 amino acids. Germline V CDR1 and CDR2: MRHNA, SNTAGT. V lost 0 bases to trimming and J lost 12 bases, with 6 bases between them. The CDR3 protein is CASSDSSGVLTF. CDR3 nucleotide sequence: TGTGCCAGCAGTGACTCGAGTGGCGTCCTGACTTTC.

J is TRBJ2-7 and V is TRBV12-5, with D perhaps matching TRBD2 (6 bases). This CDR3 spans 13 amino acids. Per germline, CDR1 LGHNT and CDR2 FRNRAP. V was pared by 4 bases and J by 4 bases, with 11 bases between. The CDR3 bases are TGTGCTAGTGGTTGGGGGGTAGCTTACGAGCAGTACTTC. It encodes CASGWGVAYEQYF.

This chain connects TRBV9 to TRBJ2-2; TRBD2 is a possible D gene (6 bases). This CDR3 comprises 18 residues. V was pared by 1 base and J by 4 bases, with 20 bases between. Germline CDR1 SGDLS, CDR2 YYNGEE. Here the CDR3 reads CASSVMTPVRGSTGELFF. CDR3 nucleotides: TGTGCCAGCAGCGTAATGACCCCTGTACGGGGGTCCACCGGGGAGCTGTTTTTT.

Here the CDR3 reads CASSGTGTTDTQYF. The DNA of the CDR3 is TGCGCCAGCAGCGGGACAGGGACAACAGATACGCAGTATTTT. The J gene is TRBJ2-3, the V gene TRBV5-1; TRBD1 matches 9 bases. The V gene's germline CDR1 is SGHRS and CDR2 YFSETQ. The CDR3 is 14 residues long. Trimming removed 4 bases from V and 3 bases from J; junction bases left unmatched: 3.

The chain carries TRBV19 and TRBJ2-7; unclear D gene. CDR1 is LNHDA and CDR2 is SQIVND in the germline V gene (reference sequence). This CDR3 has 15 amino acids. V was trimmed by 6 bases and J by 3 bases, leaving 18 bases between them. CDR3 nucleotide sequence: TGTGCCAGTAGCCCGGCCGGGTTCCTTTACTACGAGCAGTACTTC. As protein: CASSPAGFLYYEQYF.

The rearrangement links TRBV28 to TRBJ2-7; TRBD2 matches 7 bases. The V gene end was trimmed by 6 bases and the J gene end by 1 base; junction bases not matched to a gene: 3. The CDR3 length is 13 residues. The germline V gene encodes CDR1 MDHEN and CDR2 SYDVKM. CDR3 sequence: CASRGGSSYEQYF. The CDR3 DNA follows: TGTGCCAGCAGGGGGGGGTCTTCCTACGAGCAGTACTTC.

The V call is TRBV4-2, the J call TRBJ1-3; D remains ambiguous. The ends were cut back, 0 bases at V and 0 bases at J, with 12 bases in the middle. The germline gives CDR1 LGHNA, CDR2 YNFKEQ. The CDR3 loop spans 17 amino acids. This CDR3 reads CASSQDPVSHSGNTIYF. The CDR3 nucleotides are TGTGCCAGCAGCCAAGATCCGGTCTCCCACTCTGGAAACACCATATATTTT.

The table lists this clone with a few counts. This chain uses TRBV20-1 with TRBJ2-7; no reliable D call. There are 11 residues in the CDR3. The V gene's germline CDR1 is DFQATT and CDR2 SNEGSKA (reference sequence). V gave up 3 bases and J gave up 3 bases, with 6 bases separating them. The CDR3 here is CSASFYYEQYF. In nucleotides, the CDR3 is TGCAGTGCTAGCTTTTACTACGAGCAGTACTTC.

Concerning this clone itself: The junction does not match germline at one end; this may be a read error. The chain joins TRBV28 to TRBJ2-5; D might be TRBD2 (5 bases). The germline V gene encodes CDR1 MDHEN and CDR2 SYDVKM. The CDR3 sequence is 16 residues long. The chain's CDR3 is CASRPSYSTGSGGSDF. The CDR3 DNA reads as TGTGCCAGCCGCCCCTCTTACAGCACCGGATCGGGTGGGAGCGACTTC.

This chain's CDR3 is CASSDQDGRRETQYF. The CDR3, as DNA: TGCGCCAGCAGCGACCAGGACGGGAGGAGAGAGACCCAGTACTTC. V and J are TRBV5-1 and TRBJ2-5; 7 bases agree with TRBD2. The CDR3 is 15 amino acids. The germline V gene has CDR1 SGHRS and CDR2 YFSETQ. The ends lost 4 bases at V and 4 bases at J; junction bases unmatched: 10.

This chain links TRBV7-9 with TRBJ2-6; the D is unclear. Deletions cut 4 bases from V and 11 bases from J, with 12 bases between. The CDR3 spans 13 residues. Germline assignment: CDR1 SEHNR and CDR2 FQNEAQ (reference sequence). The CDR3 reads CASSYQSSDVLTF. CDR3 nucleotide sequence: TGTGCCAGCAGCTACCAATCCTCGGACGTCCTGACTTTC.

J is TRBJ2-7 and V is TRBV5-1; 11 bases match TRBD2. Trimming removed 4 bases from V and 6 bases from J; junction bases left unmatched: 9. CDR3 length equals 15 residues. Germline assignment: CDR1 SGHRS and CDR2 YFSETQ. The CDR3 reads CASSDSGRAALEQYF. For the CDR3, the DNA is TGCGCCAGCAGCGATAGCGGGAGGGCTGCACTCGAGCAGTACTTC.

This clone was detected only once. The rearrangement joins TRBV5-1 to TRBJ2-7; 10 nucleotides line up with TRBD2. The CDR3 totals 15 residues. V trimming: 5 bases; J trimming: 2 bases; junction bases outside the gene matches: 7. The germline gives CDR1 SGHRS, CDR2 YFSETQ. The CDR3: CASRFRTSGAYEQYF. In DNA, the CDR3 is TGCGCCAGCAGGTTTAGGACTAGCGGAGCCTACGAGCAGTACTTC. The variable domain in full, with the rest retrieved from reference TRBV5-1 and TRBJ2-7, is KAGVTQTPRYLIKTRGQQVTLSCSPISGHRSVSWYQQTPGQGLQFLFEYFSETQRNKGNFPGRFSGRQFSNSRSEMNVSTLELGDSALYLCASRFRTSGAYEQYFGPGTRLTVT.

This clone showed up just once. The V call is TRBV5-6, the J call TRBJ2-3; a weak D match, TRBD2 (7 bases). V was clipped by 6 bases and J by 5 bases, with 19 bases between them. The CDR3 covers 15 residues. The germline CDR1 and CDR2 sequences are SGHDT and YYEEEE. As DNA, the CDR3 is TGTGCCAGCACCCCAGGGGCGGGAGCAGGAGATACGCAGTATTTT. Residues: CASTPGAGAGDTQYF. Drawing the rest from reference TRBV5-6 and TRBJ2-3, the complete variable domain is DAGVTQSPTHLIKTRGQQVTLRCSPKSGHDTVSWYQQALGQGPQFIFQYYEEEERQRGNFPDRFSGHQFPNYSSELNVNALLLGDSALYLCASTPGAGAGDTQYFGPGTRLTVL.

This chain connects TRBV18 to TRBJ2-7; 8 bases match TRBD2. CDR3 length: 15 amino acids. CDR1 is KGHSH and CDR2 is LQKENI in the germline V gene. With V trimmed by 3 bases and J by 0 bases, 4 bases remained unmatched. The CDR3: CASSPSSGPSYEQYF. In DNA form, the CDR3 reads TGTGCCAGCTCACCGTCTAGCGGGCCCTCCTACGAGCAGTACTTC. The variable domain in full, with the rest retrieved from reference TRBV18 and TRBJ2-7, is NAGVMQNPRHLVRRRGQEARLRCSPMKGHSHVYWYRQLPEEGLKFMVYLQKENIIDESGMPKERFSAEFPKEGPSILRIQQVVRGDSAAYFCASSPSSGPSYEQYFGPGTRLTVT.

In this sample, this clone turned up once. V usage is TRBV2 and J usage is TRBJ2-7; D is possibly TRBD1 (6 bases). V was clipped by 4 bases and J by 4 bases, with 14 bases between them. The length of the CDR3 is 14 residues. Germline CDR1 reads SNHLY; CDR2 reads FYNNEI. The CDR3 loop reads CASSATGLSYEQYF. As DNA, the CDR3 is TGTGCCAGCAGTGCGACAGGTCTATCTTACGAGCAGTACTTC.

The CDR3 here is CASSRTSGWVGNEQFF. The CDR3, as DNA: TGTGCCAGCAGCCGAACCTCAGGTTGGGTGGGCAATGAGCAGTTCTTC. The V and J genes are TRBV7-3 and TRBJ2-1; D is unresolved. Trimming cost V 5 bases and J 6 bases, with 20 bases left between them. The CDR3 sequence is 16 residues long. The V gene's germline CDR1 is SGHTA and CDR2 FQGTGA. Full variable domain (rest looked up from reference TRBV7-3 and TRBJ2-1): GAGVSQTPSNKVTEKGKYVELRCDPISGHTALYWYRQSLGQGPEFLIYFQGTGAADDSGLPNDRFFAVRPEGSVSTLKIQRTERGDSAVYLCASSRTSGWVGNEQFFGPGTRLTVL.

The chain carries TRBV5-6 and TRBJ2-2, with D perhaps TRBD2 (6 bases). V was pared by 1 base and J by 3 bases, with 13 bases between. Germline values: CDR1 SGHDT, CDR2 YYEEEE. The CDR3 is made up of 16 amino acids. The CDR3 DNA follows: TGTGCCAGCAGCTTGCCTTTAGGAGGGGACACCGGGGAGCTGTTTTTT. Amino acids: CASSLPLGGDTGELFF.

The chain carries TRBV6-1 and TRBJ2-2; 7 bases line up with TRBD1. The CDR3 has 14 residues. J was trimmed by 3 bases and V by 6 bases; bases with no gene match: 4. Germline V gene data show CDR1 as MNHNS and CDR2 as SASEGT. CDR3 sequence reads: CASSPGQHTGELFF. The CDR3 DNA reads as TGTGCCAGCAGCCCGGGACAGCACACCGGGGAGCTGTTTTTT.